The present T cell receptor beta chain was sequenced within a study of shared clonotypes between healthy human individuals. In the study overall: CD4 naive cells filled three plates per donor, CD4 memory three, CD8 naive two and CD8 memory one.

A word on this clone: The antigen is unknown.

CD4+ cells were split into CD45RA+ naive and CD45RA-negative memory subsets. The germline CDR1 and CDR2 sequences are SNHLY and FYNNEI. Trimming removed 9 bases from V and 7 bases from J; junction bases left unmatched: 4. The CDR3 runs 14 residues. This table comes from immunoSEQ multiplex PCR, and its TCRdb copy is limited to in-frame clones, with some not included. The table has 2 million to 2.5 million clones, just over 90% seen once. Findings and caveats of the study: All-four-donor shared clonotypes had higher generation probabilities than non-shared clonotypes did. Naive CD4 clonotypes were shared across several donors at around 5%.

The source of this sequence is a man between 18 and 29 years old in good health. Some clones in this sample may be carry-over from other donors' samples. Sequencing was carried out using naive CD4+ T cells from PBMCs. Subset specified: CD45RA+ positively selected. V usage is TRBV2 and J usage is TRBJ2-1, with 15 nucleotides matching TRBD2. CDR3 sequence (DNA): TGTGCCAGTGCCGGGACTAGCGGGAGGAATGAGCAGTTCTTC. It translates to CASAGTSGRNEQFF.